Detailed here is one TCR beta chain. The sample originates from a study of blood T cell repertoires in COVID-19. Across the study: PBMCs, B-cell-depleted T cells, or T cells provided the cDNA or gDNA that made up the material.

Profiled with immunoSEQ multiplex PCR; TCRdb holds only in-frame clones, not every one. The sample consists of 80,000 to 100,000 clones, 75% to 90% of them appearing once. Germline lookup yields CDR1 LGHNA and CDR2 YNFKEQ. The V segment lost 6 bases and the J segment 5 bases; nucleotides outside the gene matches: 10. This CDR3 region has 15 residues. The receptor was derived from a human donor with active COVID-19. The donor label of this sample is uncertain. The chain employs TRBV4-2 and TRBJ2-5; TRBD2 matches at 9 bases. Source material: peripheral blood. The CDR3: CASRLTGGGEETQYF. The CDR3 nucleotides read TGTGCCAGCAGACTGACTGGCGGGGGGGAGGAGACCCAGTACTTC.